The TCR beta chain described here comes from a study of T cells in Graves' hyperthyroidism and ophthalmopathy. This clonotype was observed at least ten times. The antigen remains unidentified. General study points: Peripheral blood also featured most of the thyroid clonotypes expanded above 0.001. The model foresaw ophthalmopathy a median roughly 6.3 months prior to onset.

RNA transcripts provided the source from which TCR beta CDR3 regions were amplified. The TCR CDR3 was amplified in a first-round RT-PCR using the HTBI primer set. From the multiplex PCR reads, TCRdb called clonotypes with MiXCR, one entry per CDR3 protein. The table lists about 480,000 distinct CDR3 sequences, around 22% of them singletons, with over 9% in the top ten. The sequence derives from a woman between 25 and 40 years old with Graves' ophthalmopathy. Sequencing input: blood.

CDR3 sequence reads: CAWNRQPTNTEAFF. In DNA form, the CDR3 reads TGTGCCTGGAATCGACAGCCAACGAACACTGAAGCTTTCTTT. J is TRBJ1-1 and V is TRBV30, with a weak D call TRBD1 (5 bases). Looked up from germline, CDR1 is GTSNPN and CDR2 is SVGIG (reference sequence). The V end was cut by 4 bases, the J end by 1 base, with 13 bases between. This CDR3 is 14 amino acids long.